This T cell receptor beta chain was found in a study of blood T cell dynamics during melanoma immunotherapy. As for the study in general: Standard first-line treatment here was pembrolizumab or nivolumab plus ipilimumab in metastatic melanoma.

To note about this clone: As yet, its antigen is unknown.

Specified time point: pre-treatment baseline. Profiled with immunoSEQ multiplex PCR; TCRdb holds only in-frame clones, not every one. Here the sample spans about 14,000 clones, approximately 90% being singletons. General study points: Clones driving repertoire changes may be melanoma-specific or general immune activation.

Germline lookup yields CDR1 SNHLY and CDR2 FYNNEI. V was cut by 1 base and J by 9 bases, with 11 bases left in between. The CDR3 loop spans 13 amino acids. Source: blood, taken from a patient treated with checkpoint blockade. The J gene is TRBJ2-3, the V gene TRBV2; D is perhaps TRBD1 (5 bases). The TCR was taken from a human donor with melanoma. CDR3 sequence: CASSEGRGDTQYF. The CDR3 DNA sequence: TGTGCCAGCAGTGAAGGTAGGGGTGACACGCAGTATTTT.